This T cell receptor (beta chain) emerged from a study of T cell responses to AZD1222 COVID-19 vaccine. Across the study: Second-dose timings of about 4 or about 12 weeks were pooled. Study-wide results and limits: Clonal diversity may have been underestimated, and the donors were mostly white British, with more females than males. Vaccine-associated CD4 TCRs ranged over spike, dominating at 160-218 and 743-854.

In the case of this clone: The antigen is undetermined.

The junction had 2 bases not matched to a gene; V was cut back by 2 bases and J by 0 bases. Germline V gives CDR1 LNHDA, CDR2 SQIVND (reference sequence). The CDR3 covers 16 residues. TCRdb keeps only in-frame clones here, not all; method: immunoSEQ multiplex PCR. The sample records some 120,000 clones, around 88% being singletons. The origin of this receptor is an adult in good health. Sample: peripheral blood, taken on day 0 of AZD1222 vaccination. This chain joins TRBV19 and TRBJ1-5; 9 nucleotides align to TRBD1. DNA of the CDR3: TGTGCCAGTAGTATAAGGGACAGGGTTAGCAATCAGCCCCAGCATTTT. It codes for CASSIRDRVSNQPQHF.